The present T cell receptor beta chain was sequenced within a study of sequential checkpoint blockade in melanoma. V lost 6 bases and J lost 2; bases outside the gene matches: 6. The germline V gene has CDR1 SEHNR and CDR2 FQNEAQ (reference sequence). The CDR3 has 15 residues. Documented treatment: randomized to nivolumab then ipilimumab (arm A) or the reverse (arm B). Sorted cells were live CD3+CD8+, lacking CD19 and CD56, from PBMCs. Profiling relied on immunoSEQ multiplex PCR, and the TCRdb table lists in-frame clones only, not all of them. Among 35,000 to 40,000 clones, around 86% were seen once, and the ten largest hold approximately 12%.

The specimen was CD8+ T cells sorted from blood (inferred from file names), collected from a patient given nivolumab and ipilimumab in sequence. The receptor's source is a human donor with melanoma. The rearrangement uses TRBV7-9 and TRBJ2-1, with 8 nucleotides matching TRBD1. This CDR3 reads CASRLGQGAYNEQFF. In nucleotides, the CDR3 is TGTGCCAGCAGACTAGGACAGGGTGCCTACAATGAGCAGTTCTTC.